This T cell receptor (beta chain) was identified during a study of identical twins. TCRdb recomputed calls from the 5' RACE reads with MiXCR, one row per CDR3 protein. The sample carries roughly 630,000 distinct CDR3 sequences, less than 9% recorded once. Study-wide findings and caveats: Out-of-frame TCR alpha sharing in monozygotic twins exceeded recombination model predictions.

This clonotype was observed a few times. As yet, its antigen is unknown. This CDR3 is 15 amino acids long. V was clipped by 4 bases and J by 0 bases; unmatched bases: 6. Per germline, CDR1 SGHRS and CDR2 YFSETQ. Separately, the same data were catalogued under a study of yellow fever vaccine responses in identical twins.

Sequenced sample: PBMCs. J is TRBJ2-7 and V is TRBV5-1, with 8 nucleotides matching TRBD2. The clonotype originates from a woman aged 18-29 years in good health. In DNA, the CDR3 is TGCGCCAGCAGCCTCACCGGGACTAGCTCCTACGAGCAGTACTTC. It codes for CASSLTGTSSYEQYF. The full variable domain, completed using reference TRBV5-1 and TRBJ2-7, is KAGVTQTPRYLIKTRGQQVTLSCSPISGHRSVSWYQQTPGQGLQFLFEYFSETQRNKGNFPGRFSGRQFSNSRSEMNVSTLELGDSALYLCASSLTGTSSYEQYFGPGTRLTVT.